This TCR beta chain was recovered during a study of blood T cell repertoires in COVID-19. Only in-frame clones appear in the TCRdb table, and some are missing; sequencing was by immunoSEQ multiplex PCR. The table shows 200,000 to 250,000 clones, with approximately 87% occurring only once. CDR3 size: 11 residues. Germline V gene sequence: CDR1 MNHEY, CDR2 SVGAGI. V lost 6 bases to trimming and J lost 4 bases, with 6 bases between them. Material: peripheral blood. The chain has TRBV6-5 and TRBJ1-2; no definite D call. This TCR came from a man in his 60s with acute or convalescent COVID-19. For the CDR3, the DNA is TGTGCCAGCAGATTCCTCTATGGCTACACCTTC. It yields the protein CASRFLYGYTF.